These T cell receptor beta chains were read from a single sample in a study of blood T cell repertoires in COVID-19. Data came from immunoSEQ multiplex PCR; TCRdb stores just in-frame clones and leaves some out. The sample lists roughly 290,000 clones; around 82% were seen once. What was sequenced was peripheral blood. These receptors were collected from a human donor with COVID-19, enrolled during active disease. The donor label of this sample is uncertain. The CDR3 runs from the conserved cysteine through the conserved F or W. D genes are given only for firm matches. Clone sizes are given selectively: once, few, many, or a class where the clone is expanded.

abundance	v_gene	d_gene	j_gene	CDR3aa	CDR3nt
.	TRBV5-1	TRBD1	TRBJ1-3	CASSFGQGGNTIYF	TGCGCCAGCAGCTTTGGACAGGGGGGAAACACCATATATTTT
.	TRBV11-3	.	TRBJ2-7	CASSLTGNYEQYF	TGTGCCAGCAGCTTAACGGGAAACTACGAGCAGTACTTC
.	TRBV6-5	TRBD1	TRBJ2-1	CASGTGEVYNEQFF	TGTGCCAGCGGGACAGGGGAGGTCTACAATGAGCAGTTCTTC
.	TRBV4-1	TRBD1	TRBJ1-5	CASSQDKRGQRNQPQHF	TGCGCCAGCAGCCAAGATAAAAGGGGACAGCGCAATCAGCCCCAGCATTTT
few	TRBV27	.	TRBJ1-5	CASSFDRTVTQHF	TGTGCCAGCAGTTTTGATCGGACAGTGACCCAGCATTTT
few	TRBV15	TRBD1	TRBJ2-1	CATRGTGDDEQFF	TGTGCCACCAGAGGGACAGGGGACGATGAGCAGTTCTTC
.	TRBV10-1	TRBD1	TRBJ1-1	CASSRDSYTEAFF	TGCGCCAGCAGTAGGGACAGCTACACTGAAGCTTTCTTT
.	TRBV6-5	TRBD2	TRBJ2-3	CASVPGLAGLDTQYF	TGTGCCAGCGTCCCGGGACTAGCGGGATTAGATACGCAGTATTTT
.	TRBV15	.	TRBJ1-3	CATSRDGGTRYSGNTIYF	TGTGCCACCAGCAGAGATGGGGGGACGCGGTACTCTGGAAACACCATATATTTT
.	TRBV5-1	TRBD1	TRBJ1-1	CASSSTGGERGSPSAFF	TGCGCCAGCAGCTCGACAGGGGGCGAGAGAGGGTCCCCATCCGCTTTCTTT
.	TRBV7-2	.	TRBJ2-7	CASSLVGGNTYEQYF	TGTGCCAGCAGCTTAGTTGGGGGGAACACCTACGAGCAGTACTTC
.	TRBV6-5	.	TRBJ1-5	CASSPVSNQPQHF	TGTGCCAGCAGTCCGGTGAGCAATCAGCCCCAGCATTTT
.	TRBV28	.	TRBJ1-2	CASSPLEYGYTF	TGTGCCAGCAGTCCCCTAGAGTATGGCTACACCTTC
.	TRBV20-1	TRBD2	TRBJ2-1	CSASDLAGVSYNEQFF	TGCAGTGCTAGTGACTTAGCGGGAGTTTCCTACAATGAGCAGTTCTTC
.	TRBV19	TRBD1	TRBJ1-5	CASSIDTARPGGGNQPQHF	TGTGCCAGTAGTATAGATACGGCTCGGCCAGGGGGCGGCAATCAGCCCCAGCATTTT
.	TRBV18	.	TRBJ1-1	CASSTTGNTEAFF	TGTGCCAGCTCAACGACAGGGAACACTGAAGCTTTCTTT
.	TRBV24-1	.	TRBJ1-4	CATSVRGNEKLFF	TGTGCCACCTCCGTGCGGGGTAATGAAAAACTGTTTTTT
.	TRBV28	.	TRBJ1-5	CASSLMEGRDLYDQPQHF	TGTGCCAGCAGTTTAATGGAGGGACGGGACTTGTATGATCAGCCCCAGCATTTT
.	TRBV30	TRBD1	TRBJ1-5	CAWSVGQSYQPQHF	TGTGCCTGGAGTGTGGGACAGTCTTATCAGCCCCAGCATTTT
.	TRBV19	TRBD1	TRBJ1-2	CASSMTPGQVGYGYTF	TGTGCCAGTAGTATGACCCCGGGACAGGTGGGCTATGGCTACACCTTC
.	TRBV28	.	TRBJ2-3	CASSLGRATDTQYF	TGTGCCAGCAGTTTGGGCAGGGCCACAGATACGCAGTATTTT
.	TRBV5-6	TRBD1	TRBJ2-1	CASSSRDSLKQFF	TGTGCCAGCAGCAGCCGGGACAGCCTTAAGCAGTTCTTC
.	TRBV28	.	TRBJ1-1	CASGSRNTEAFF	TGTGCCAGCGGTAGTCGGAACACTGAAGCTTTCTTT
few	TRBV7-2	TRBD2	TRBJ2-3	CASSSSGYSTDTQYF	TGTGCCAGCAGTTCTAGCGGGTATAGCACAGATACGCAGTATTTT
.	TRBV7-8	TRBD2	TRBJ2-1	CASSSSGTSNEQFF	TGTGCCAGCAGCTCCTCCGGGACTAGCAATGAGCAGTTCTTC
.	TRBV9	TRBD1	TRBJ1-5	CASSATGANQPQHF	TGTGCCAGCAGCGCTACAGGGGCCAATCAGCCCCAGCATTTT
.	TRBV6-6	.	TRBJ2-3	CASSRRGSGSSTDTQYF	TGTGCCAGCAGCCGACGAGGGAGCGGCTCTAGCACAGATACGCAGTATTTT
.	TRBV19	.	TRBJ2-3	CASSMGRQADTQYF	TGTGCCAGTAGTATGGGAAGACAGGCAGATACGCAGTATTTT
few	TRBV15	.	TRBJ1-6	CATSREPGPNNSPLHF	TGTGCCACCAGCAGAGAGCCCGGTCCGAATAATTCACCCCTCCACTTT
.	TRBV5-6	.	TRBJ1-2	CASSPDWARGYTF	TGTGCCAGCAGCCCAGATTGGGCGCGAGGCTACACCTTC
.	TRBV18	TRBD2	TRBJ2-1	CASSPPTAGRRDEQFF	TGTGCCAGCTCACCACCGACAGCGGGGAGGAGAGATGAGCAGTTCTTC
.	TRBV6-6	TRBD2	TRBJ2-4	CASTGGAEAKNIQYF	TGTGCCAGCACCGGGGGGGCGGAAGCCAAAAACATTCAGTACTTC
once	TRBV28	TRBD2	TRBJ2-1	CASSLVSSGSFNEQFF	TGTGCCAGCAGTTTAGTCTCTAGCGGGAGTTTCAATGAGCAGTTCTTC
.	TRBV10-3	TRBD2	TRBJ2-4	CAISETSGRWDIQYF	TGTGCCATCAGTGAGACTAGCGGGAGGTGGGACATTCAGTACTTC
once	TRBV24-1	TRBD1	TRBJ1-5	CATSNLQGAGQPQHF	TGTGCCACCAGCAACCTACAGGGGGCCGGGCAGCCCCAGCATTTT
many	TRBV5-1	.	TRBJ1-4	CASSLVRSPGKLFF	TGCGCCAGCAGCTTGGTTCGGTCCCCGGGAAAACTGTTTTTT
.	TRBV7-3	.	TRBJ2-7	CASSSYDGEQYF	TGTGCCAGCAGCTCCTACGATGGCGAGCAGTACTTC
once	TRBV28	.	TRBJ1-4	CASSPPQGGEEKLFF	TGTGCCAGCAGTCCTCCCCAAGGGGGGGAAGAAAAACTGTTTTTT
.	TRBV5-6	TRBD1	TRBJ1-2	CASSPSGTVYGYTF	TGTGCCAGCAGCCCATCCGGGACAGTCTATGGCTACACCTTC
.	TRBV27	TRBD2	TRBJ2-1	CASRFLGSGNGVYNEQFF	TGTGCCAGCAGATTCTTGGGTAGCGGGAATGGGGTTTACAATGAGCAGTTCTTC
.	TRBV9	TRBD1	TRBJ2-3	CASSVTGTGQVDTQYF	TGTGCCAGCAGCGTCACCGGGACAGGGCAAGTAGATACGCAGTATTTT
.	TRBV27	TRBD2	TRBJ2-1	CASSLGGSGRNEQFF	TGTGCCAGCAGTTTAGGGGGTAGCGGGAGAAATGAGCAGTTCTTC
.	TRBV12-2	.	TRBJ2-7	CASRLVPDEQYF	TGTGCAAGTCGCTTAGTCCCGGACGAGCAGTACTTC
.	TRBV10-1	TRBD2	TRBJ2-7	CASKPSGDSYEQYF	TGCGCCAGCAAGCCAAGCGGGGATTCCTACGAGCAGTACTTC
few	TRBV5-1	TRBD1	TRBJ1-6	CASSRRGQGDSPLHF	TGCGCCAGCAGCCGGAGGGGACAGGGTGATTCACCCCTCCACTTT
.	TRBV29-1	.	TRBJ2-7	CSVGRQGRNEQYF	TGCAGCGTAGGTCGGCAGGGTCGGAACGAGCAGTACTTC
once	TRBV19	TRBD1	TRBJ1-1	CASSIPDRVRGAFF	TGTGCCAGTAGTATACCCGACAGGGTGCGTGGGGCTTTCTTT
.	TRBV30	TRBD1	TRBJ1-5	CAWNHVGGDQPQHF	TGTGCCTGGAATCACGTAGGGGGCGATCAGCCCCAGCATTTT
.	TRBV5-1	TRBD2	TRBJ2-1	CASSSPAGGGTYNEQFF	TGCGCCAGCAGCTCCCCAGCGGGAGGTGGAACCTACAATGAGCAGTTCTTC
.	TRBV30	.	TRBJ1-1	CAWSTRLGNTEAFF	TGTGCCTGGAGTACGAGACTGGGGAACACTGAAGCTTTCTTT
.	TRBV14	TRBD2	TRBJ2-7	CASSPGGNYEQYF	TGTGCCAGCAGCCCCGGGGGGAACTACGAGCAGTACTTC
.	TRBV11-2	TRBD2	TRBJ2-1	CASSPTGAGVASYNEQFF	TGTGCCAGCAGCCCCACAGGAGCGGGAGTGGCCTCCTACAATGAGCAGTTCTTC
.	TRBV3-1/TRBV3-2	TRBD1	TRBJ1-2	CASSQGQGWGYTF	TGTGCCAGCAGCCAAGGACAGGGCTGGGGCTACACCTTC